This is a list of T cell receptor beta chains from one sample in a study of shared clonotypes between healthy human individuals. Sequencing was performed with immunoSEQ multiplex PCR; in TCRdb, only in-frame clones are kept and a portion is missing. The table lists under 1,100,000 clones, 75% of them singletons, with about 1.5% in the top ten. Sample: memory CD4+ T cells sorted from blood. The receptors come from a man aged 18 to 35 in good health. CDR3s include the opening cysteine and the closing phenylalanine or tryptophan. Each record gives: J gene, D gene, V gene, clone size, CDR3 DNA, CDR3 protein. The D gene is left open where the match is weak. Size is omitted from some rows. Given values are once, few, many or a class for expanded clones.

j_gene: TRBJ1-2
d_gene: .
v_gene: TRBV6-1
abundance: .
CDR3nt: TGTGCCAGCAGTGTTGGCTCGGTCAGGGTGTATGGCTACACCTTC
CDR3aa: CASSVGSVRVYGYTF

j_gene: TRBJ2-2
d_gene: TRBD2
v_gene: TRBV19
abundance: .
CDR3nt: TGTGCCAGTAGTCTGGCGGGAGACGCCGGGGAGCTGTTTTTT
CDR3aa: CASSLAGDAGELFF

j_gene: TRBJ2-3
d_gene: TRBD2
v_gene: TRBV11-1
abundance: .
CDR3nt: TGTGCCAGCAGCCCCGCGGGGGGGGTAGCAGATACGCAGTATTTT
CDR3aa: CASSPAGGVADTQYF

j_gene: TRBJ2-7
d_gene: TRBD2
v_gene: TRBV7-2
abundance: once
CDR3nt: TGTGCCAGCAGCTTCAAAGGGCCTAGCGGGGGCTACGAGCAGTACTTC
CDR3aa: CASSFKGPSGGYEQYF

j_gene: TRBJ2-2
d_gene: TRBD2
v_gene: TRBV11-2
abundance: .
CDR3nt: TGTGCCAGCAGCTTAGTGGGGGGGACCACCGGGGAGCTGTTTTTT
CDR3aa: CASSLVGGTTGELFF

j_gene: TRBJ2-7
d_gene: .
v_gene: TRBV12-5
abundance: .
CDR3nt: TGTGCTAGTGGTTTGGATACCAACGAGCAGTACTTC
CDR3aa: CASGLDTNEQYF

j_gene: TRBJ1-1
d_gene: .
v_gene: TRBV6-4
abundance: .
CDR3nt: TGTGCCAGCAGTGACTCCGAGGGCGATGAAGCTTTCTTT
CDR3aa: CASSDSEGDEAFF

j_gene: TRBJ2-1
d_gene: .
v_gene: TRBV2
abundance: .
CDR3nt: TGTGCCAGCAGACCCTCTGGGAGCTCCTACAATGAGCAGTTCTTC
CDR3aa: CASRPSGSSYNEQFF

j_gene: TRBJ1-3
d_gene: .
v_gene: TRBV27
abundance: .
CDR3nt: TGTGCCAGCAGTTTATCTCTCTCTGGAAACACCATATATTTT
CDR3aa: CASSLSLSGNTIYF

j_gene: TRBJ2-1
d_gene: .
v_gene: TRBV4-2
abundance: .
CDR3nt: TGTGCCAGCAGGGAAGGGCCACAGGCCTACAATGAGCAGTTCTTC
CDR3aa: CASREGPQAYNEQFF